This is a list of T cell receptor beta chains from one sample in a study of blood T cells in healthy people across ages. TCRdb fed the 5' RACE reads into MiXCR, producing one record per CDR3 protein. The data show 700,000 to 950,000 distinct CDR3 sequences, roughly 47% seen once. The sequenced sample consisted of blood. These receptors were taken from a woman aged 60-70 years in good health. The CDR3 runs from the conserved cysteine through the conserved F or W. A D gene is named only where the DNA matches it firmly. The size of a clone is reported for some rows only, either as once, few or many, or as a class for expanded clones.

size	D	length	V	J	DNA	CDR3
once	-	13	TRBV2	TRBJ1-5	TGTGCCAGCTGTAGTTGGGGGGCCCAGCCCCAGCATTTT	CASCSWGAQPQHF
few	TRBD2	15	TRBV29-1	TRBJ2-7	TGCAGCGTTGGAGAACTAACTAGCGGGACTTACGAGCAGTACTTC	CSVGELTSGTYEQYF
-	-	13	TRBV19	TRBJ1-1	TGTGCCAGTAGTAAAGGTTTGAACCCTGAAGCTTTCTTT	CASSKGLNPEAFF
-	TRBD2	15	TRBV28	TRBJ2-7	TGTGCCAGCAGTTTCCGGGAGGTTCGACCCTACGAGCAGTACTTC	CASSFREVRPYEQYF
few	-	12	TRBV20-1	TRBJ1-4	TGCAGTGCTAGGGGATCAGGGGAAAAACTGTTTTTT	CSARGSGEKLFF
-	-	16	TRBV20-1	TRBJ2-1	TGCAGTGCTAGAGATCTCCTAGCTGAATCCTACAATGAGCAGTTCTTC	CSARDLLAESYNEQFF
-	TRBD2	15	TRBV12-3/TRBV12-4	TRBJ2-7	TGTGCCAGCAGGAGCGGGACGGCCAACTACAATGAGCAGTACTTC	CASRSGTANYNEQYF
-	-	14	TRBV10-3	TRBJ1-1	TGTGCCATCACTTCTCTGGCGGGGAACACTGAAGCTTTCTTT	CAITSLAGNTEAFF
-	-	14	TRBV3-1	TRBJ2-5	TGTGCCAGCAGCCCACACTTGGCCGGCGAGACCCAGTACTTC	CASSPHLAGETQYF
few	-	15	TRBV27	TRBJ2-1	TGTGCCAGCAGTTTATCAGGGGCCCGCTACAATGAGCAGTTCTTC	CASSLSGARYNEQFF
few	TRBD1	15	TRBV12-3/TRBV12-4	TRBJ1-2	TGTGCCAGCAGTCCTAGGGACAGGGTAAACTATGGCTACACCTTC	CASSPRDRVNYGYTF
-	-	15	TRBV3-1	TRBJ2-3	TGTGCCGGCAGCCAAGGACTCAACCACGGGGATACGCAGTATTTT	CAGSQGLNHGDTQYF
many	-	15	TRBV7-2	TRBJ2-3	TGTGCCAGCAGCTTAGCGCAGTCGGGTACCGATACGCAGTATTTT	CASSLAQSGTDTQYF
-	TRBD2	16	TRBV20-1	TRBJ2-1	TGCAGTGCTAGAGATGAGACTAGCGGTCAATACAATGAGCAGTTCTTC	CSARDETSGQYNEQFF
many	-	11	TRBV28	TRBJ2-7	TGTGCCAGCAGCTTGGGGAACGAGCAGTACTTC	CASSLGNEQYF
-	-	15	TRBV7-9	TRBJ2-1	TGTGCCAGCACCCCTGGGAGTTCGCCCTACAATGAGCAGTTCTTC	CASTPGSSPYNEQFF
few	-	14	TRBV10-1	TRBJ2-1	TGCGCCTCTACCGGAGGGTCAACCTACAATGAGCAGTTCTTC	CASTGGSTYNEQFF
-	-	12	TRBV10-3	TRBJ2-5	TGTGCCACTGCTCGGCAGCAAGAGACCCAGTACTTC	CATARQQETQYF
few	TRBD1	15	TRBV7-7	TRBJ2-7	TGTGCTAGCAGCTCCGGGACAGGGAGGGCGTACGAGCAGTACTTC	CASSSGTGRAYEQYF
many	TRBD2	18	TRBV20-1	TRBJ2-3	TGCAGTGCTAGAGATCTAGCGGGGACCAGAACTAGCACAGATACGCAGTATTTT	CSARDLAGTRTSTDTQYF
-	-	13	TRBV29-1	TRBJ1-2	TGCAGCGATCGTATGACAGGCCCCAGTGGCTACACCTTC	CSDRMTGPSGYTF
-	TRBD2	18	TRBV10-3	TRBJ2-3	TGTGCCATCAGTGGGCGGACTAGCGGGGATCTAGCTACAGATACGCAGTATTTT	CAISGRTSGDLATDTQYF
many	TRBD1	13	TRBV7-2	TRBJ1-5	TGTGCCAGCAGCGCGGGACAGGGACAGCCCCAGCATTTT	CASSAGQGQPQHF
many	-	16	TRBV6-2/TRBV6-3	TRBJ2-3	TGTGCCAGCAGGGCAACTCTGGACACAATCAAAGATACGCAGTATTTT	CASRATLDTIKDTQYF
-	TRBD2	15	TRBV6-5	TRBJ2-1	TGTGCCAGCAGCTCTACTAGCGGGAGGCCCAATGAGCAGTTCTTC	CASSSTSGRPNEQFF
-	-	14	TRBV5-5	TRBJ1-2	TGTGCCAGCAGCTTCGGGGGTGGTAACTATGGCTACACCTTC	CASSFGGGNYGYTF
-	-	12	TRBV20-1	TRBJ1-2	TGCAGTGCTCGCCCGCCGGGGGATGGCTACACCTTC	CSARPPGDGYTF
-	-	13	TRBV6-5	TRBJ1-2	TGTGCCAGCAGACCGACTTACAGCCATGGCTACACCTTC	CASRPTYSHGYTF
-	-	13	TRBV25-1	TRBJ1-1	TGTGCCAGCAGTGAAGCAGGGAGGTACGGAGCTTTCTTT	CASSEAGRYGAFF
-	-	16	TRBV7-9	TRBJ1-2	TGTGCCAGCAGCCGGACGGGTAGGGAACCTAACTATGGCTACACCTTC	CASSRTGREPNYGYTF
-	TRBD1	15	TRBV5-1	TRBJ2-1	TGCGCCAGCAGCCGACCGGGACAGGGGGCTTTTGAGCAGTTCTTC	CASSRPGQGAFEQFF
-	TRBD1	15	TRBV7-9	TRBJ1-5	TGTGCCAGCAGCTTCGGACAGGGGGCCGGACAGCCCCAGCATTTT	CASSFGQGAGQPQHF
-	-	15	TRBV6-6	TRBJ2-1	TGTGCCAGCATTCACCGGGACCTCGGAGGGAATGAGCAGTTCTTC	CASIHRDLGGNEQFF
many	TRBD1	15	TRBV7-2	TRBJ2-5	TGTGCCAGCAGACGGACCGGGACAGGGGGGGAGACCCAGTACTTC	CASRRTGTGGETQYF
few	TRBD2	14	TRBV9	TRBJ2-3	TGTGCCAGCAGCCCTGGGACTAGCGGGGCCGGGCAGTATTTT	CASSPGTSGAGQYF
-	-	18	TRBV10-3	TRBJ2-1	TGTGCCATCAGCTCAACTGACTCTAGCGCCTCCTTTAATAATGAGCAGTTCTTC	CAISSTDSSASFNNEQFF
-	-	14	TRBV6-5	TRBJ2-5	TGTGCCAGCAGCTACAGAAGGTACCAAGAGACCCAGTACTTC	CASSYRRYQETQYF
-	-	15	TRBV7-9	TRBJ1-2	TGTGCCAGCAGCTTAGACAGGAGAACTAACTATGGCTACACCTTC	CASSLDRRTNYGYTF
few	-	14	TRBV6-5	TRBJ2-7	TGTGCCAGCAGTAGCGGATGGTTTGGAGACGAGCAGTACTTC	CASSSGWFGDEQYF
few	-	12	TRBV5-1	TRBJ1-1	TGCGCCAGCAGCTTGAGGGACACTGAAGCTTTCTTT	CASSLRDTEAFF
few	-	15	TRBV3-1	TRBJ1-4	TGTGCCAGCAGCCAAGGAGGGGCGCTTAATGAAAAACTGTTTTTT	CASSQGGALNEKLFF
few	TRBD2	16	TRBV11-1	TRBJ2-5	TGTGCCAGCAGCTCGCGGGGGGGCTACTGGCAAGAGACCCAGTACTTC	CASSSRGGYWQETQYF
-	TRBD1	15	TRBV12-3/TRBV12-4	TRBJ2-5	TGTGCCAGCAGTGGGGGACAGGTGGGCGGAGAGACCCAGTACTTC	CASSGGQVGGETQYF
-	TRBD1	18	TRBV4-3	TRBJ1-5	TGCGCCAGCAGCCAACTCAGACAGGGGAAGTATAGCAATCAGCCCCAGCATTTT	CASSQLRQGKYSNQPQHF
-	TRBD1	13	TRBV28	TRBJ1-2	TGTGCCAGCAAAGGGGGCGGTTTCTATGGCTACACCTTC	CASKGGGFYGYTF
-	-	16	TRBV6-5	TRBJ2-3	TGTGCCAGCAGTTTACAGGGAAACGGCTACACAGATACGCAGTATTTT	CASSLQGNGYTDTQYF
-	TRBD2	14	TRBV3-1	TRBJ2-5	TGTGCCAGCAGCCAAGGGGGGACTAGCGGGCAGCAGTACTTC	CASSQGGTSGQQYF
few	-	15	TRBV21-1	TRBJ2-7	TGTGCCACGGCGGGGAGTAATGGCAGTTCCTACGAGCAGTACTTC	CATAGSNGSSYEQYF
-	-	15	TRBV7-2	TRBJ2-7	TGTGCCAGCAGCTTAGGCCCCGGGGCCTACTACGAGCAGTACTTC	CASSLGPGAYYEQYF
-	-	15	TRBV7-3	TRBJ2-1	TGTGCCAGCAGCCCCCACGGGGGGCCATACAATGAGCAGTTCTTC	CASSPHGGPYNEQFF
many	-	12	TRBV7-9	TRBJ2-3	TGTGCCAGCAGTTTAAGCGGAGATACGCAGTATTTT	CASSLSGDTQYF
-	-	15	TRBV7-2	TRBJ2-7	TGTGCCAGCAGCTTAGTTATAGGGGGCTCCTACGAGCAGTACTTC	CASSLVIGGSYEQYF
-	TRBD1	18	TRBV6-1	TRBJ1-4	TGTGCCAGCAGCGAGACGGGACAGGGGGCACGAACTAATGAAAAACTGTTTTTT	CASSETGQGARTNEKLFF
-	-	13	TRBV10-3	TRBJ2-7	TGTGCCATCAGTGAGTCGCATTCCTACGAGCAGTACTTC	CAISESHSYEQYF
-	TRBD2	15	TRBV5-5	TRBJ2-1	TGTGCCAGCAGCTCCACTAGCGGGATGTGGAATGAGCAGTTCTTC	CASSSTSGMWNEQFF
few	-	13	TRBV10-3	TRBJ2-4	TGTGCCATCAGTGAGGTGGGAGAGAACATTCAGTACTTC	CAISEVGENIQYF
-	-	13	TRBV12-3/TRBV12-4	TRBJ1-2	TGTGCCAGCAGCATTGACAGTTCCTATGGCTACACCTTC	CASSIDSSYGYTF